The following is a T cell receptor beta chain sequence with its context. Its specific antigen is unknown. No quality values exist for individual bases; no much larger clone is one base distant. The CDR3 sequence holds 17 residues, the cysteine and phenylalanine included. Only the CDR3 DNA is retained, 51 bases long and in frame from the first base. As encoded in the germline V gene, CDR1 is KGHSH while CDR2 is LQKENI. The V end loses 6 bases and the J end loses 3 bases, and a stretch of 22 bases separates them. Donors were healthy HIV-negative adults with no recently reported acute infections or vaccinations. Every donor was a Caucasian adult residing in Nashville, Tennessee, USA. Magnetic negative selection was used to enrich CD4+ T cells, after which naive cells were positively selected on CD45RA and the negative fraction became the memory subset. Blood was obtained by leukapheresis, after which PBMCs were separated by Ficoll-Histopaque density gradient centrifugation and cryopreserved in liquid nitrogen vapor phase. Analytical flow cytometry was used to check the purity and quantity of every magnetically sorted T cell population. Genomic DNA was isolated from every sorted fraction and measured by UV absorbance on a Nanodrop 2000c.

The data belong to a study of shared clonotypes between healthy human individuals (dated by TCRdb to 2018 to 2020). Notes on the research overall: The cohort comprised two women and three men aged 18 to 49 years. Per donor, three plates each were used for CD4 naive and CD4 memory, two for CD8 naive, and one for CD8 memory. To estimate repertoire size and how much clonotype sharing occurs between individuals, the study deeply sequenced the blood TCR repertoires of roughly 5 healthy adults. To increase sequencing depth and limit assay-specific biases, different laboratories used diverse techniques to prepare libraries and sequence TCR repertoires. Per donor, leukapheresis produced somewhere between about 0.8 and 9 billion PBMCs.

Study-wide conclusions, independent of this receptor: Estimated clonotype richness was generally larger for naive than for memory subsets. Incomplete sequencing was indicated by rarefaction of sorted-subset datasets, despite the large sequencing depth. Across four donors, around 5% of naive CD4, approximately 3.6% of naive CD8, 2% to 2.5% of memory CD4, and 0.4% of memory CD8 clonotypes were shared. Based on pairwise subsampling, the degree of clonotype sharing among donors was expected to be affected by sequencing depth. Compared with non-shared clonotypes, the clonotypes found in all four sorted-subset donors had higher generation probabilities. Sampling was restricted to blood, and TCR repertoires in tissues likely differ from the TCR repertoires found in blood. The genetic and exposure-history diversity represented was limited by the small number of donors.

TCR CDR3 regions were amplified from genomic DNA by multiplex PCR using the deep immunoSEQ assay. Genomic DNA extracted from each cell subset was distributed evenly over all wells of several immunoSEQ 96-well plates, and each plate served as one replicate. Each replicate PCR for sorted subsets received approximately 220 ng genomic DNA, equal to tens of thousands of T cell genomes. The purified libraries were quantified using a Qubit 3.0 fluorometer, sized with a Bioanalyzer 2100, and then quantified again using the KAPA Library Quantification kit. A separate single-read 150-cycle Illumina NextSeq 550 flow cell was used to sequence each immunoSEQ 96-well plate. For the original study's pipeline: Because the immunoSEQ output held only junctional sequences and lacked quality scores, the filtering could not match the filtering applied to full-length reads. To assign V/J genes and CDR3, sequences were annotated against IMGT germline references using PyIR, a Python wrapper for IgBLAST v1.9. Reads were filtered out if the reads had weak V/J assignments (E-value above 1e-6), no CDR3, stop codons, out-of-frame junctions, or ambiguous translated residues. A V3J clonotype was defined by an identical inferred V gene, J gene, and CDR3 amino acid sequence. Percentage overlap between repertoires was computed as shared unique clonotypes divided by the size of the smaller repertoire. Richness of each repertoire was evaluated using RTK rarefaction, the Chao1 estimator, and Recon v2.1 estimates of unobserved clonotypes. Generation probabilities were computed with OLGA for all TCRbeta clonotypes obtained by the gDNA method from a handful of donors. TCRdb retrieved this table from immuneACCESS and kept in-frame rearrangements only. Not all clones are present; in checked studies, unresolved V genes account for under half, and no reason is known for the remainder. That table furnishes V, J and clone size, whereas the DNA furnished D and trimming. The sample yields about 1.5 million clones; around 98% were counted once. The biggest ten clones account for roughly 0.45% of the sample.

In this chain, TRBV18 is recombined with TRBJ2-3; TRBD1 is a possible D gene, resting on 6 matching bases. Sequencing used naive CD4+ T cells sorted from blood. The cell subset or site label, read with the paper, signifies: CD45RA+ positively selected. This TCR derives from a man aged 25 to 40 in good health. CDR3 region: CASSPKGVVPSTDTQYF. The nucleotide sequence reads as follows: TGTGCCAGCTCCCCAAAGGGGGTAGTCCCGTCAACAGATACGCAGTATTTT.